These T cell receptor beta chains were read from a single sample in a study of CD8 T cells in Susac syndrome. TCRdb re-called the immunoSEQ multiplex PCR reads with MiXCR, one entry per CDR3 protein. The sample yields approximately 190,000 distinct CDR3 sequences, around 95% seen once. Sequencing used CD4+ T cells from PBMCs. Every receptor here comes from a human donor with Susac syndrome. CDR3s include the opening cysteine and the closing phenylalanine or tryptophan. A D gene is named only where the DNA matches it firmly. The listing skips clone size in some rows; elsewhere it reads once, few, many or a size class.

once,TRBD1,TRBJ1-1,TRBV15,CATNPTGGNTEAFF
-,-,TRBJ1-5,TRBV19,CASSIVRGYSNQPQHF
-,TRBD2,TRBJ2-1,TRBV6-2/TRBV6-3,CASRRAGGRDEQFF
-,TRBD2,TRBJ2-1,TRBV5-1,CASSFDGLAGIWDEQFF
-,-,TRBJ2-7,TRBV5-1,CASSLGGTFHEQYF
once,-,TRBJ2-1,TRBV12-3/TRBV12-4,CASSSSPINNEQFF
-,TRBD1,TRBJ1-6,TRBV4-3,CASSQGATGDNSPLHF
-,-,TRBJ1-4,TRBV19,CASSYGSPNEKLFF
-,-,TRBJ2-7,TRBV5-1,CASSLEFSSGAYEQYF
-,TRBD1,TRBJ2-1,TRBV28,CASRTRTGGTVNNEQFF
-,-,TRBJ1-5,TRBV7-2,CASSLVGQAQPQHF
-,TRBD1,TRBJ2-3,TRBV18,CASSPGTGPDTQYF
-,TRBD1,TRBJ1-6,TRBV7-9,CASSLLGQGNSPLHF
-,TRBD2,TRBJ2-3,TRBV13,CASSSTSADTQYF
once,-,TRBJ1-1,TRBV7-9,CASSSHAPSGAGVEAFF
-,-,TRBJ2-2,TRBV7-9,CASIHKRGRAGELFF
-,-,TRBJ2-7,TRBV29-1,CSVGFRIGGTGVGEQYF
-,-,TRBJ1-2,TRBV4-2,CASSQDRVLYGYTF
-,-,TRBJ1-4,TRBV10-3,CAISESTQKLFF
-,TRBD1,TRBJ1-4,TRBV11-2,CASSQDRTNEKLFF
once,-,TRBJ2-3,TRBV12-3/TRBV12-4,CASSLRARDTQYF
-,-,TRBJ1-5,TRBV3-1,CASSQDVGSNQPQHF
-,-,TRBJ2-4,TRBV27,CASSDRAKNIQYF
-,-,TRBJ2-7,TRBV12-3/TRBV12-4,CASSPPDRYEQYF
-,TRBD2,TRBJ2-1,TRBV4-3,CASSLLAGDLSYNEQFF
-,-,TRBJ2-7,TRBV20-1,CSAPDRAYEQYF
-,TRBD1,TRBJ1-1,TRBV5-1,CASSDRGTEAFF
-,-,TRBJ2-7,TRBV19,CASSTGLYEQYF
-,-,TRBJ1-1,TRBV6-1,CASSGQLNTEAFF
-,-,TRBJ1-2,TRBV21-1,CASLEGERRPWGYGYTF
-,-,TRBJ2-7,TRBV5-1,CASSPRDKGAYEQYF
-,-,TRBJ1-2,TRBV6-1,CASTKTGVNGYTF
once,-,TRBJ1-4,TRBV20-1,CSATQGPSNEKLFF
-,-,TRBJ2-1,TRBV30,CAWKWGSYNEQFF
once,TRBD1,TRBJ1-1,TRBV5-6,CASSTGGVGEAFF
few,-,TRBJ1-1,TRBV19,CASSTTGNTEAFF
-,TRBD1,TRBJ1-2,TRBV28,CASIAGGGMIHGYTF
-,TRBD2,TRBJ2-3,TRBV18,CASSPRTSQMGMDTQYF
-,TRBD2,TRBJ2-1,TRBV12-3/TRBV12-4,CASSPGLAGIVQFF
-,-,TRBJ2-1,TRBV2,CASGFYNEQFF
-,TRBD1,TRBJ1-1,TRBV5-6,CASSRVDRGATEAFF
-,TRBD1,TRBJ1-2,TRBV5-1,CASSGGQGVYGYTF
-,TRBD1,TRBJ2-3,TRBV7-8,CASSFTGGRTDTQYF
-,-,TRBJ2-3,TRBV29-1,CSVEGGGQDTQYF
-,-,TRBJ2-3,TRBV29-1,CSAVGGSTDTQYF
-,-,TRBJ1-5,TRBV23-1,CASSPLRGRINQPQHF
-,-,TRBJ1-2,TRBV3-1,CASSQTGGYTF
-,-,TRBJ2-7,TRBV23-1,CASSLPWDPFVEQYF
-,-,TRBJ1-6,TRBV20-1,CSARVLQGENSPLHF
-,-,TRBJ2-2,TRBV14,CASNNRPGELFF
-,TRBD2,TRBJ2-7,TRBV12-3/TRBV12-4,CASSLLAGGYPYEQYF
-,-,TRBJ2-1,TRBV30,CAWIPDRYNEQFF
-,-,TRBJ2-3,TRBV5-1,CASSLYPPYQADTQYF
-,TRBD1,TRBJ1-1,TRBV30,CAWSRTGGTEAFF
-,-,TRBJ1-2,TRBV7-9,CASSLASQGKDGYTF